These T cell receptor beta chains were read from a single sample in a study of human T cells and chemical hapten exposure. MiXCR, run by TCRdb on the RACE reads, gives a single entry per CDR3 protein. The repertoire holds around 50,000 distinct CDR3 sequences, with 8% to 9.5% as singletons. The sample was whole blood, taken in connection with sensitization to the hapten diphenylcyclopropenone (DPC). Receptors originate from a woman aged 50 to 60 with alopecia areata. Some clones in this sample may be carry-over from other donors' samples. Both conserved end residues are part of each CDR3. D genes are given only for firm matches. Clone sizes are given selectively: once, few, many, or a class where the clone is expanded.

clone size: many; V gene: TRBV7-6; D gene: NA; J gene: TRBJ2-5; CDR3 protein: CASSPRKETQYF; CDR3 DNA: TGTGCCAGCAGCCCCAGGAAAGAGACCCAGTACTTC
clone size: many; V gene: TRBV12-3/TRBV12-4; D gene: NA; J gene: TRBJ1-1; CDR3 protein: CASSLYRGNTEAFF; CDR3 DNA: TGTGCCAGCAGTTTATATCGGGGGAACACTGAAGCTTTCTTT
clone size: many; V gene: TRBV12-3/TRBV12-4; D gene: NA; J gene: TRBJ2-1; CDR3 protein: CASTYSVNEQFF; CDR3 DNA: TGTGCCAGCACCTACTCCGTAAATGAGCAGTTCTTC
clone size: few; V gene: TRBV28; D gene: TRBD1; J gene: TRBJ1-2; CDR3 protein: CASSLPGQGGGYTF; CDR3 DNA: TGTGCCAGCAGTCTACCTGGACAGGGAGGTGGCTACACCTTC
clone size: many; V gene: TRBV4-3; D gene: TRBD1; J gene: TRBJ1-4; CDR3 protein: CASSQDGTGGSNEKLFF; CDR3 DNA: TGCGCCAGCAGCCAAGACGGGACAGGGGGCTCTAATGAAAAACTGTTTTTT
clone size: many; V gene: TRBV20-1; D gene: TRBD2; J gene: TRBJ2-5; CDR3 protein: CSARSGASGSGQETQYF; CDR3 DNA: TGCAGTGCTAGAAGTGGTGCTAGCGGGAGCGGTCAGGAGACCCAGTACTTC
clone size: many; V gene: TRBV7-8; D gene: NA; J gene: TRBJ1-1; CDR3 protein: CASSSRRENTEAFF; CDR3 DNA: TGTGCCAGCAGCTCTCGACGGGAGAACACTGAAGCTTTCTTT
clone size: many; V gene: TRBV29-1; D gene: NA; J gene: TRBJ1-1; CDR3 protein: CSVEDFRPGTIEAFF; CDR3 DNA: TGCAGCGTTGAAGATTTCCGCCCCGGTACGATTGAAGCTTTCTTT
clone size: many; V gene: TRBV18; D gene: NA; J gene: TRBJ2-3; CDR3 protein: CASSPRAGEGEDTQYF; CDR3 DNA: TGTGCCAGCTCACCACGGGCGGGAGAGGGGGAAGATACGCAGTATTTT
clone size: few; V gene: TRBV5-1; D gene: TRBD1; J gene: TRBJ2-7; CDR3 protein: CASSPGTGDYEQYF; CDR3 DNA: TGCGCCAGCAGCCCCGGGACAGGTGACTACGAGCAGTACTTC
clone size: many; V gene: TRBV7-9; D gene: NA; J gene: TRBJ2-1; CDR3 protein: CASSRLGEQFF; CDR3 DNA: TGTGCCAGCAGCCGGCTAGGGGAGCAGTTCTTC
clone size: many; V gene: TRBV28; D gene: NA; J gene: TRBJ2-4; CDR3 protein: CASSRGTELAKNIQYF; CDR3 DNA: TGTGCCAGCAGCCGGGGGACAGAGCTAGCCAAAAACATTCAGTACTTC
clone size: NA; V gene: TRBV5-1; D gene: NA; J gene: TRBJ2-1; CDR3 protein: CASSLTGASSYNEQFF; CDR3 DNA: TGCGCCAGCAGCTTGACTGGTGCGAGCTCCTACAATGAGCAGTTCTTC
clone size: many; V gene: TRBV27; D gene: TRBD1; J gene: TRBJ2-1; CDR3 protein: CASSPTGRWTGEGSYNEQFF; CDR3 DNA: TGTGCCAGCAGCCCCACGGGGCGGTGGACAGGGGAAGGCTCCTACAATGAGCAGTTCTTC
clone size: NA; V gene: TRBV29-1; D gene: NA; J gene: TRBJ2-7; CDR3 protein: CSVELSYEQYF; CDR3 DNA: TGCAGCGTTGAACTATCCTACGAGCAGTACTTC
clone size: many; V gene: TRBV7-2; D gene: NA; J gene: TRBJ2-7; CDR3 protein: CASSFGSSSYEQYF; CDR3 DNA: TGTGCCAGCAGCTTCGGCTCCAGCTCCTACGAGCAGTACTTC
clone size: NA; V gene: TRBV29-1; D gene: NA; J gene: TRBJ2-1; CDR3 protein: CSERPVGDYNEQFF; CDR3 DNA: TGCAGCGAGCGACCAGTGGGAGACTACAATGAGCAGTTCTTC
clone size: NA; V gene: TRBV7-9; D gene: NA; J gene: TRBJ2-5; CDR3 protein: CASSLGFLETQYF; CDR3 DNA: TGTGCCAGCAGCTTAGGTTTCTTGGAGACCCAGTACTTC
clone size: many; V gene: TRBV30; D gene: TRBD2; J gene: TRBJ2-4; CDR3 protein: CAWSSSGRVENIQYF; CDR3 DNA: TGTGCCTGGAGTTCGAGCGGGAGGGTTGAAAACATTCAGTACTTC
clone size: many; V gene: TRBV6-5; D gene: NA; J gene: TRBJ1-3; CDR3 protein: CASSYGAWRASGNTIYF; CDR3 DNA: TGTGCCAGCAGTTACGGGGCATGGAGGGCCTCTGGAAACACCATATATTTT
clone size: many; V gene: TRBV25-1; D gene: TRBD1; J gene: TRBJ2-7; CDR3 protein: CASSEPNRGVYEQYF; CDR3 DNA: TGTGCCAGCAGTGAACCCAACAGGGGAGTCTACGAGCAGTACTTC
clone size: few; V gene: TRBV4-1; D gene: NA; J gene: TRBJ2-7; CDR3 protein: CASSVQGSIMYEQYF; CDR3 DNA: TGCGCCAGCAGCGTCCAGGGTTCGATTATGTACGAGCAGTACTTC
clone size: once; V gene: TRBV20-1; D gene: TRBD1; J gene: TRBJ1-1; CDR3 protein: CSAPQGGGTEAFF; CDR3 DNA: TGCAGTGCTCCCCAGGGGGGAGGAACTGAAGCTTTCTTT
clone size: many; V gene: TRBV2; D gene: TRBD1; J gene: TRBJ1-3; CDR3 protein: CASSGTGRNTIYF; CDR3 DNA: TGTGCCAGCAGTGGGACAGGGCGAAACACCATATATTTT
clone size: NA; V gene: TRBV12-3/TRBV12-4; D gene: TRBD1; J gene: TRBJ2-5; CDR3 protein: CASRPLGQAQETQYF; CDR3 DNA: TGTGCCAGCAGACCCCTCGGACAGGCCCAAGAGACCCAGTACTTC
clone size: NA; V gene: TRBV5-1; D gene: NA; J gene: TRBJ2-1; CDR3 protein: CASSLGIPGDEQFF; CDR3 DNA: TGCGCCAGCAGCTTGGGGATACCAGGGGATGAGCAGTTCTTC
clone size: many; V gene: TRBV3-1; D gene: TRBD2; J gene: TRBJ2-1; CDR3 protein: CASSSGRAGEQFF; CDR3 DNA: TGTGCCAGCTCTAGCGGGAGGGCCGGTGAGCAGTTCTTC
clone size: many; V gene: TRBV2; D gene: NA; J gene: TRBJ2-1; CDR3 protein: CASRPPGQIYNEQFF; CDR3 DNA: TGTGCCAGCAGGCCTCCAGGACAGATATACAATGAGCAGTTCTTC
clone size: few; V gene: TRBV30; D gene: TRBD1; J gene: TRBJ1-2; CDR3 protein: CAWSVKGTAANYGYTF; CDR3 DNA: TGTGCCTGGAGTGTAAAGGGGACAGCAGCTAACTATGGCTACACCTTC
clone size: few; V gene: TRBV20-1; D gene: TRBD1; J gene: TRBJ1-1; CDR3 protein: CSAPPGQGIRAFF; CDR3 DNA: TGCAGTGCTCCCCCGGGACAGGGTATTCGAGCTTTCTTT
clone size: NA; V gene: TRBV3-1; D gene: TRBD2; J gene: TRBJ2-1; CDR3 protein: CASSQMLAGGDEQFF; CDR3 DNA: TGTGCCAGCAGCCAAATGCTAGCGGGAGGGGATGAGCAGTTCTTC
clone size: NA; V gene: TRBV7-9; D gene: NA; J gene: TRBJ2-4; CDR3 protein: CASSGSVAKNIQYF; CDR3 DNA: TGTGCCAGCAGCGGAAGTGTAGCCAAAAACATTCAGTACTTC
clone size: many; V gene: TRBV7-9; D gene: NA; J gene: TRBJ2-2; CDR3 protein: CASSLVGTTYTGELFF; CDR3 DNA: TGTGCCAGCAGCTTAGTCGGGACAACGTACACCGGGGAGCTGTTTTTT
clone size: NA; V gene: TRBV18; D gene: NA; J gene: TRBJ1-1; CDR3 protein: CASSPIARRTEAFF; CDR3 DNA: TGTGCCAGCTCGCCGATAGCAAGGAGGACTGAAGCTTTCTTT
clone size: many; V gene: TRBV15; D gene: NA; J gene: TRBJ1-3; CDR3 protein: CATSRGEDGNTIYF; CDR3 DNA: TGTGCCACCAGCAGAGGTGAAGATGGAAACACCATATATTTT
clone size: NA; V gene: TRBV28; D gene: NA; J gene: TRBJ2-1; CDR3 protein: CASRDGTNLPYNEQFF; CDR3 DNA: TGTGCCAGCCGAGACGGGACGAACCTGCCCTACAATGAGCAGTTCTTC
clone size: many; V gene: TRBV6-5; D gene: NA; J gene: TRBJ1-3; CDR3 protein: CASSFAASGRNTIYF; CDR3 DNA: TGTGCCAGCAGTTTTGCAGCTTCGGGGAGAAACACCATATATTTT
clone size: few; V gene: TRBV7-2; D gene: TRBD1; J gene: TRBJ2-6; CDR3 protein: CASSPGTVVLTF; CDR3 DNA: TGTGCCAGCAGCCCCGGGACAGTCGTCCTGACTTTC
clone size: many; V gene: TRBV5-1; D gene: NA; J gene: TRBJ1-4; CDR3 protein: CASSFSGPGSANEKLFF; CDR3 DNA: TGCGCCAGCAGCTTCTCGGGGCCGGGCTCGGCTAATGAAAAACTGTTTTTT
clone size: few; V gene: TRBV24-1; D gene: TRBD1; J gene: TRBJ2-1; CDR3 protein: CATSTDRGNEQFF; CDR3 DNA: TGTGCCACCAGCACAGACAGGGGGAATGAGCAGTTCTTC
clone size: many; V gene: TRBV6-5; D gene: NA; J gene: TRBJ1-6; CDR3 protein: CASSRLDSGNSPLHF; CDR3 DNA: TGTGCCAGCAGTCGATTGGATAGTGGTAATTCACCCCTCCACTTT
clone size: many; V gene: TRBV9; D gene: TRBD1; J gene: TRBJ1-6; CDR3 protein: CASSGGQGNSPLHF; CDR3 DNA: TGTGCCAGCAGCGGAGGACAGGGGAATTCACCCCTCCACTTT
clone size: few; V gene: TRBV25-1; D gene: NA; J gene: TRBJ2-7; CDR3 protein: CASSAGPYEQYF; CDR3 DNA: TGTGCCAGCAGTGCGGGACCCTACGAGCAGTACTTC
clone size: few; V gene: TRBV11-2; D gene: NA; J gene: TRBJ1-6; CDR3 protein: CASSPQLADSPLHF; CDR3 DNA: TGTGCCAGCAGCCCCCAACTAGCCGATTCACCCCTCCACTTT
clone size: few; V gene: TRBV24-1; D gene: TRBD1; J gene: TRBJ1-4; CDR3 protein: CATSDYRTGEREKLFF; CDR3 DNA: TGTGCCACCAGTGATTATAGAACAGGGGAACGGGAAAAACTGTTTTTT
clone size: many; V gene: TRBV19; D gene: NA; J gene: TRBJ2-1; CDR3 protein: CASSSQEATREQFF; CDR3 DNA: TGTGCCAGTAGTTCCCAGGAAGCGACTCGGGAGCAGTTCTTC
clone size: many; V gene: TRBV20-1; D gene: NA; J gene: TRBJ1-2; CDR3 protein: CSAASRQGRYGYTF; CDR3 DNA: TGCAGTGCAGCTTCGAGGCAGGGGCGCTATGGCTACACCTTC
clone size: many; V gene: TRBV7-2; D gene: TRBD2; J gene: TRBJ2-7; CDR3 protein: CASQRDSGTNRYEQYF; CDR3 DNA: TGTGCCAGCCAAAGAGATTCTGGGACTAACCGTTACGAGCAGTACTTC
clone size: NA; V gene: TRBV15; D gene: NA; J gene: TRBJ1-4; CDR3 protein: CATSSLRGSNEKLFF; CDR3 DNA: TGTGCCACCAGCAGCCTCAGGGGATCTAATGAAAAACTGTTTTTT
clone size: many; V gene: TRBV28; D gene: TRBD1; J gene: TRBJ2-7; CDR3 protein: CASSLQDRDYEQYF; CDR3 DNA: TGTGCCAGCAGTTTACAGGACAGGGACTACGAGCAGTACTTC
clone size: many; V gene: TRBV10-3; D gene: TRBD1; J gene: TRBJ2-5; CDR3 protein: CAIGPGQQETQYF; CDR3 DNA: TGTGCCATCGGCCCGGGACAGCAAGAGACCCAGTACTTC
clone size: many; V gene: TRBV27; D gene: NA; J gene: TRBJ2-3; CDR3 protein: CASSTLTDTQYF; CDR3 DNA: TGTGCCAGCAGTACCCTCACAGATACGCAGTATTTT
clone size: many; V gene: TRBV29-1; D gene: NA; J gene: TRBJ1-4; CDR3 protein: CSVDRAGTNEKLFF; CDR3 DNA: TGCAGCGTTGATAGGGCTGGAACTAATGAAAAACTGTTTTTT
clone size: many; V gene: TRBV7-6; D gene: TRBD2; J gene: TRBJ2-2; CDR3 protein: CASSLEGSGSLGTGELFF; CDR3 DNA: TGTGCCAGCAGCTTAGAAGGCAGCGGGAGCTTGGGGACCGGGGAGCTGTTTTTT
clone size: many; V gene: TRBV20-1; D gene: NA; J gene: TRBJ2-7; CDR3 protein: CSARGAYEQYF; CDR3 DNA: TGCAGTGCTCGTGGGGCCTACGAGCAGTACTTC
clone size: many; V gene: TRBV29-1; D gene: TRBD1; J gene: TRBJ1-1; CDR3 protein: CSAGTAGPNTEAFF; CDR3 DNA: TGCAGCGCAGGGACAGCGGGTCCCAACACTGAAGCTTTCTTT
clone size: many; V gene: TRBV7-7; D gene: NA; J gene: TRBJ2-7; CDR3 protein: CASSGNRAGEQYF; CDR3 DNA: TGTGCCAGCAGCGGTAATCGTGCGGGAGAGCAGTACTTC
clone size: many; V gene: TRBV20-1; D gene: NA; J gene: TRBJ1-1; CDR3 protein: CSAEGQNTEAFF; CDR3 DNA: TGCAGTGCCGAAGGACAGAACACTGAAGCTTTCTTT
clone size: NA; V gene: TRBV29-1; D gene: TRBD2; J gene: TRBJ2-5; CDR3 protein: CSVAAGLQETQYF; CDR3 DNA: TGCAGCGTTGCAGCGGGGCTCCAAGAGACCCAGTACTTC
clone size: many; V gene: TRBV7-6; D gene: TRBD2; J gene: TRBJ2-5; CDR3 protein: CASSRGLAGGGSETQYF; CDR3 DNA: TGTGCCAGCAGCCGCGGACTAGCGGGAGGAGGGAGTGAGACCCAGTACTTC